The 25 T cell receptor beta chains below were found in one sample sequenced in a study of T cell changes during pregnancy in multiple sclerosis. TCRdb's copy holds only in-frame clones and misses some; the assay was immunoSEQ multiplex PCR. The table has approximately 89,000 clones, 85% to 95% seen once. The starting material was peripheral blood, obtained after pregnancy. These receptors were obtained from a female donor in good health, enrolled as a control in a pregnancy study.

This clone showed up just once. The V gene is TRBV5-1, the J gene TRBJ1-5, with D possibly matching TRBD1 (5 bases). The ends were cut back, 4 bases at V and 0 bases at J, with 8 bases in the middle. Looked up from germline, CDR1 is SGHRS and CDR2 is YFSETQ. CDR3 length: 14 residues. The DNA of the CDR3 is TGCGCCAGCAGCGTAACAGGTAGCAATCAGCCCCAGCATTTT. This sequence encodes CASSVTGSNQPQHF.

The rearrangement uses TRBV11-2 and TRBJ1-1; TRBD1 matches at 9 bases. Germline values: CDR1 SGHAT, CDR2 FQNNGV. The CDR3 spans 15 residues. Unmatched junction bases numbered 3, after V lost 3 bases and J lost 1 base. CDR3 in amino acids: CASSLRDRANTEAFF. CDR3 DNA: TGTGCCAGCAGCTTGAGGGACAGGGCGAACACTGAAGCTTTCTTT.

The chain couples TRBV11-2 to TRBJ2-7; 10 bases line up with TRBD1. The CDR3 is 18 residues long. Germline V gene data show CDR1 as SGHAT and CDR2 as FQNNGV. The J segment lost 1 base and the V segment lost 7 bases, leaving 16 bases of the junction unmatched. The chain's CDR3 is CASTDKTGGVSRSYEQYF. CDR3 coding DNA: TGTGCCAGCACCGACAAGACAGGGGGCGTATCAAGGTCCTACGAGCAGTACTTC.

The chain combines TRBV19 with TRBJ2-7; 11 bases are a match to TRBD1. The junction had 7 bases not matched to a gene; V was cut back by 7 bases and J by 2 bases. From germline, CDR1 is LNHDA and CDR2 SQIVND (reference sequence). The CDR3 is 15 residues long. CDR3 nucleotide sequence: TGTGCCAGTACACCCGGGACAGGGGGACCCTACGAGCAGTACTTC. As protein: CASTPGTGGPYEQYF.

This clone appeared a single time. The gene calls are TRBV6-1 and TRBJ1-5, with 10 bases identical to TRBD1. Losses at the gene ends were 4 bases for V and 5 bases for J; bases not matched to a gene: 2. This CDR3 spans 14 amino acids. The germline CDR1 and CDR2 sequences are MNHNS and SASEGT. This CDR3 reads CASSAGQGYQPQHF. The CDR3 region has the DNA TGTGCCAGCAGTGCGGGACAGGGGTATCAGCCCCAGCATTTT.

This chain connects TRBV19 to TRBJ2-6; D gene ambiguous. The ends were cut back, 3 bases at V and 1 base at J, with 10 bases in the middle. Germline-derived CDR1 and CDR2 are LNHDA and SQIVND (reference sequence). The CDR3 is made up of 16 amino acids. The CDR3 loop reads CASSIIAGSGANVLTF. CDR3 sequence (DNA): TGTGCCAGTAGTATCATCGCAGGATCTGGGGCCAACGTCCTGACTTTC.

The rearrangement links TRBV4-1 to TRBJ2-1; 10 bases are a match to TRBD2. V was clipped by 2 bases and J by 4 bases; unmatched bases: 5. Germline assignment: CDR1 MGHRA and CDR2 YSYEKL. This CDR3 contains 16 residues. The CDR3 DNA follows: TGCGCCAGCAGCCAACTAGCGGGAGTCACGTACAATGAGCAGTTCTTC. It translates to CASSQLAGVTYNEQFF.

This chain connects TRBV2 to TRBJ1-5; 8 bases match TRBD1. Trimming took 3 bases from V and 6 from J; bases not matched to a gene: 7. In germline, CDR1 is SNHLY, CDR2 FYNNEI. The CDR3 extends over 15 amino acids. This CDR3 reads CASSENRQGIQPQHF. Written as DNA, the CDR3 is TGTGCCAGCAGTGAGAATCGACAGGGGATTCAGCCCCAGCATTTT.

The chain employs TRBV7-2 and TRBJ1-5; TRBD1 agrees at 7 bases. Germline values: CDR1 SGHTA, CDR2 FQGNSA. V was clipped by 3 bases and J by 2 bases; unmatched bases: 13. The CDR3 covers 18 residues. CDR3 DNA: TGTGCCAGCAGCTTGGGGGCCGAGAGGGGGCAGGGCAATCAGCCCCAGCATTTT. This sequence encodes CASSLGAERGQGNQPQHF.

V gene TRBV28 combines with J gene TRBJ1-5; 10 bases are a match to TRBD1. The V gene end was trimmed by 6 bases and the J gene end by 0 bases; junction bases not matched to a gene: 11. The CDR3 contains 18 residues. Germline V gene lookup returns CDR1 MDHEN and CDR2 SYDVKM. The CDR3 sequence: CASRAGTGARDSNQPQHF. The CDR3 DNA follows: TGTGCCAGCAGAGCCGGGACAGGGGCCCGCGATAGCAATCAGCCCCAGCATTTT.

V gene TRBV18 combines with J gene TRBJ2-7; 7 bases align to TRBD1. Looked up from germline, CDR1 is KGHSH and CDR2 is LQKENI. V trimming: 2 bases; J trimming: 7 bases; junction bases outside the gene matches: 5. The CDR3 runs to 13 residues. DNA of the CDR3: TGTGCCAGCTCACCAACAGGGGCTGGAGAGCAGTACTTC. The encoded protein is CASSPTGAGEQYF.

CDR3 amino acids: CASGQGAIYNEQFF. CDR3 DNA sequence: TGTGCCAGCGGTCAAGGGGCTATCTACAATGAGCAGTTCTTC. The chain has TRBV6-6 and TRBJ2-1; D perhaps matches TRBD1 (5 bases). This CDR3 spans 14 amino acids. CDR1 and CDR2 (germline): MNHNY, SVGAGI (reference sequence). The V and J ends lost 8 bases and 3 bases respectively, with 14 bases between them.

The table lists this clone with a few counts. The chain joins TRBV2 to TRBJ2-5; TRBD1 agrees at 7 bases. CDR3 length: 15 residues. CDR1 SNHLY and CDR2 FYNNEI come from the germline V gene. The J segment lost 4 bases and the V segment lost 6 bases, leaving 11 bases of the junction unmatched. Here the CDR3 reads CASRGTGTVTETQYF. The DNA of the CDR3 is TGTGCCAGCAGGGGCACCGGGACAGTAACAGAGACCCAGTACTTC.

This chain joins TRBV15 and TRBJ2-1; 7 nucleotides line up with TRBD1. V lost 2 bases to trimming and J lost 6 bases; unmatched junction nucleotides: 7. The CDR3 is made up of 15 amino acids. The germline CDR1 and CDR2 sequences are LNHNV and YYDKDF (reference sequence). For the CDR3, the DNA is TGTGCCACCAGCAGAACCGGGACAGAGAGCAATGAGCAGTTCTTC. Its translation is CATSRTGTESNEQFF.

This chain's CDR3 is CASSLSVREVQYF. The CDR3 nucleotides are TGCGCCAGCAGCCTGTCGGTAAGGGAGGTGCAGTACTTC. This chain links TRBV4-1 with TRBJ2-7, with a tentative D call TRBD2 (6 bases). CDR3 length: 13 residues. V shed 4 bases and J shed 9 bases, with 16 bases lying between them. Germline V gene sequence: CDR1 MGHRA, CDR2 YSYEKL.

This clone was recorded only once. The chain couples TRBV7-8 to TRBJ2-5, with 7 bases matching TRBD2. Germline trimming cut 0 bases from V and 1 base from J; bases unmatched to any gene: 8. The CDR3 is made up of 17 amino acids. Germline CDR1 reads SGHVS; CDR2 reads FQNEAQ. The DNA for the CDR3 is TGTGCCAGCAGCTTAGCCCCTAGCGGAATCCGCCAAGAGACCCAGTACTTC. This encodes CASSLAPSGIRQETQYF.

CDR3 bases: TGTGCCAGCAGTCAAGCTAGCGGGAGGGCCTACAATGAGCAGTTCTTC. Protein product: CASSQASGRAYNEQFF. The chain joins TRBV28 to TRBJ2-1; 12 bases agree with TRBD2. The CDR3 consists of 16 residues. Germline CDR1 and CDR2: MDHEN and SYDVKM. J was trimmed by 2 bases and V by 5 bases; bases with no gene match: 4.

The chain couples TRBV4-1 to TRBJ2-7, with 7 bases that match TRBD1. Per germline, CDR1 MGHRA and CDR2 YSYEKL. J lost 5 bases, V lost 2 bases, and 15 bases had no gene match. This CDR3 is 17 amino acids long. DNA of the CDR3: TGCGCCAGCAGCCAAACCCTAGCCGGGACAGCGATAGACGAGCAGTACTTC. It encodes CASSQTLAGTAIDEQYF.

The rearrangement links TRBV14 to TRBJ2-1; no clear D. The CDR3 contains 15 residues. Trimming left V 2 bases short and J 9 bases short, with 17 bases between. CDR1 and CDR2 from the germline V gene are SGHDN and FVKESK. The CDR3 DNA follows: TGTGCCAGCAGCCAACAAAACCTCCCTAGTTTTGAGCAGTTCTTC. Its translation is CASSQQNLPSFEQFF. The full variable domain, rest sourced from reference TRBV14 and TRBJ2-1, is EAGVTQFPSHSVIEKGQTVTLRCDPISGHDNLYWYRRVMGKEIKFLLHFVKESKQDESGMPNNRFLAERTGGTYSTLKVQPAELEDSGVYFCASSQQNLPSFEQFFGPGTRLTVL.

This chain uses TRBV10-2 with TRBJ2-7; 9 bases are shared with TRBD1. Per the germline V gene, CDR1 is WSHSY and CDR2 is SAAADI. The CDR3 contains 15 residues. The CDR3 loop reads CGGPVSEGQGNEQYF. Written as DNA, the CDR3 is TGCGGTGGGCCAGTGAGTGAGGGACAGGGCAACGAGCAGTACTTC.

The chain uses TRBV4-1 and TRBJ2-5; possibly TRBD2 for D (6 bases). This CDR3 region has 13 residues. Trimming took 6 bases from V and 4 from J, leaving 12 bases between them. The germline V gene encodes CDR1 MGHRA and CDR2 YSYEKL. The DNA of the CDR3 is TGCGCCAGCAGTTCGGGACTCCGAGAGACCCAGTACTTC. This codes for CASSSGLRETQYF.

This chain links TRBV28 with TRBJ1-5, with a weak D call TRBD1 (6 bases). The length of the CDR3 is 12 residues. V lost 6 bases and J lost 4, with 7 bases in between. Germline lookup yields CDR1 MDHEN and CDR2 SYDVKM. The CDR3 DNA is TGTGCCAGCAGGGACAGTAATCAGCCCCAGCATTTT. This encodes CASRDSNQPQHF.

The V and J genes are TRBV27 and TRBJ1-1; a weak D match, TRBD1 (6 bases). The CDR3 has 13 residues. From germline, CDR1 is MNHEY and CDR2 SMNVEV (reference sequence). The V end lost 8 bases, the J end lost 6 bases, and 16 bases lay between the germline ends. The CDR3 DNA reads TGTGCCAGCGCGACTCCGGGACACCCTGAAGCTTTCTTT. Translating it yields CASATPGHPEAFF.

V and J are TRBV5-1 and TRBJ2-7, with D possibly TRBD2 on 6 matching bases. The CDR3 is 16 amino acids. Germline V CDR1 and CDR2: SGHRS, YFSETQ. The V gene lost 5 bases and the J gene lost 7 bases, with 25 bases spanning the gap. CDR3: CASRLRVGDSMGEQYF. CDR3 in DNA: TGCGCCAGCAGACTAAGGGTTGGGGACTCAATGGGGGAGCAGTACTTC.

This clone was picked up one time. The V call is TRBV5-1, the J call TRBJ1-1; weak D call: TRBD1 (5 bases). V shed 0 bases and J shed 1 base, with 7 bases lying between them. Germline CDR1 reads SGHRS; CDR2 reads YFSETQ. The CDR3 covers 14 residues. The DNA for the CDR3 is TGCGCCAGCAGCTTGGCCAGGGCGAACACTGAAGCTTTCTTT. As protein: CASSLARANTEAFF.